Below are 12 T cell receptor beta chains sequenced from a single sample in a study of shared clonotypes between healthy human individuals. Selected positively for CCR7 and CD45RO-negative, naive CD8 cells excluded terminally differentiated effector memory CD45RA+ cells. The table came from immunoSEQ multiplex PCR; TCRdb's copy has only in-frame clones and leaves some out. The sample gives around 600,000 clones, 85% to 95% of which show up once; around 0.11% is in the top ten. Sequenced: naive CD8+ T cells sorted from blood. All receptors come from a woman in her thirties in good health.

This chain connects TRBV4-1 to TRBJ1-4; 7 bases align to TRBD1. Germline loops: CDR1 MGHRA, CDR2 YSYEKL. V was pared by 0 bases and J by 7 bases, with 5 bases of the junction left unmatched. The CDR3 spans 15 residues. CDR3 in DNA: TGCGCCAGCAGCCAAGATTACAGGGGAAGTGAAAAACTGTTTTTT. The encoded protein is CASSQDYRGSEKLFF.

This clone was seen once. V and J are TRBV19 and TRBJ2-1; the D gene could be TRBD1 or TRBD2 (6 bases each). Between the trimmed V and J ends, which lost 5 bases and 7 bases, there was a span of 12 bases. CDR1 and CDR2 from the germline V gene are LNHDA and SQIVND (reference sequence). This CDR3 region has 13 residues. The CDR3 reads CASSAGGGNEQFF. CDR3 sequence (DNA): TGTGCCAGTAGTGCCGGAGGGGGGAATGAGCAGTTCTTC.

The chain links TRBV7-9 to TRBJ2-2; D may correspond to TRBD1 or TRBD2 (5 bases each). Germline V gene data show CDR1 as SEHNR and CDR2 as FQNEAQ (reference sequence). The ends were cut back, 0 bases at V and 3 bases at J, with 17 bases in the middle. This CDR3 has 18 amino acids. The CDR3 coding sequence is TGTGCCAGCAGCTTAGCGGGACCCGAAGTTTCTGACACCGGGGAGCTGTTTTTT. It encodes CASSLAGPEVSDTGELFF.

This clone was seen just once. The chain couples TRBV7-6 to TRBJ2-7; TRBD2 aligns across 8 bases. This CDR3 is 15 amino acids long. V shed 5 bases, J shed 2 bases, and the junction held 8 bases outside the gene matches. The germline CDR1 and CDR2 sequences are SGHVS and FNYEAQ. The CDR3 region is CASSPQVAGTYEQYF. The CDR3 DNA reads TGTGCCAGCAGCCCCCAGGTAGCGGGGACCTACGAGCAGTACTTC. Looking up the rest from reference TRBV7-6 and TRBJ2-7 gives the full variable domain: GAGVSQSPRYKVTKRGQDVALRCDPISGHVSLYWYRQALGQGPEFLTYFNYEAQQDKSGLPNDRFSAERPEGSISTLTIQRTEQRDSAMYRCASSPQVAGTYEQYFGPGTRLTVT.

Details on this clone: Other DNA sequences from this sample encode an identical CDR3 as well. The V gene is TRBV19, the J gene TRBJ1-1; D unclear. The CDR3 consists of 14 residues. V lost 4 bases, J lost 3 bases, and 12 bases lay in between. Germline assignment: CDR1 LNHDA and CDR2 SQIVND (reference sequence). The CDR3 protein is CASSTGPGHTEAFF. The CDR3 DNA reads as TGTGCCAGTAGTACTGGGCCAGGTCACACTGAAGCTTTCTTT.

The V and J genes are TRBV14 and TRBJ2-7; 7 bases match TRBD2. Germline V gene data show CDR1 as SGHDN and CDR2 as FVKESK. This CDR3 has 16 amino acids. Trimming removed 0 bases from V and 3 bases from J; junction bases left unmatched: 8. The chain's CDR3 is CASSQEGGTLSYEQYF. CDR3 DNA: TGTGCCAGCAGCCAAGAGGGGGGGACTCTGAGCTACGAGCAGTACTTC. Supplemented by reference TRBV14 and TRBJ2-7, the full variable domain reads EAGVTQFPSHSVIEKGQTVTLRCDPISGHDNLYWYRRVMGKEIKFLLHFVKESKQDESGMPNNRFLAERTGGTYSTLKVQPAELEDSGVYFCASSQEGGTLSYEQYFGPGTRLTVT.

The chain couples TRBV5-5 to TRBJ1-3, with unresolved D. Per the germline V gene, CDR1 is SGHKS and CDR2 is YYEKEE (reference sequence). The CDR3 has 15 residues. Trimming left V 2 bases short and J 0 bases short, with 9 bases between. The CDR3 DNA reads as TGTGCCAGCAGCTTCCTCTTCAGCTCTGGAAACACCATATATTTT. Protein product: CASSFLFSSGNTIYF.

The chain has TRBV27 and TRBJ2-7; D may correspond to TRBD1 or TRBD2 (5 bases each). V lost 0 bases and J 2 bases, leaving 11 bases between the germline ends. Germline V gene data show CDR1 as MNHEY and CDR2 as SMNVEV (reference sequence). The CDR3 totals 15 residues. The CDR3 nucleotides read TGTGCCAGCAGTTTATCGACGGGACGGGCCTACGAGCAGTACTTC. Translation gives CASSLSTGRAYEQYF.

Here the CDR3 reads CASSIGRTGDTQYF. The CDR3, as DNA: TGTGCCAGTAGTATAGGGCGCACCGGAGATACGCAGTATTTT. V usage is TRBV19 and J usage is TRBJ2-3; no firm D call. The V end lost 1 base, the J end lost 5 bases, and 10 bases lay between the germline ends. Germline V gene lookup returns CDR1 LNHDA and CDR2 SQIVND (reference sequence). The CDR3 sequence is 14 residues long. Variable domain in full (rest from reference TRBV19 and TRBJ2-3): DGGITQSPKYLFRKEGQNVTLSCEQNLNHDAMYWYRQDPGQGLRLIYYSQIVNDFQKGDIAEGYSVSREKKESFPLTVTSAQKNPTAFYLCASSIGRTGDTQYFGPGTRLTVL.

The DNA of the CDR3 is TGTGCCAGCGGGGTGGGCGGCGGATCCTACGAGCAGTACTTC. This gives the protein CASGVGGGSYEQYF. The chain has TRBV5-6 and TRBJ2-7; unclear D gene. Trimming cost V 7 bases and J 1 base, with 15 bases left between them. The CDR3 consists of 14 residues. The germline V gene has CDR1 SGHDT and CDR2 YYEEEE.

The chain links TRBV4-1 to TRBJ1-1, with TRBD1 matching 8 bases. The CDR3 is made up of 15 amino acids. J gave up 5 bases and V 3 bases, and 8 bases lay outside the gene matches. Germline-derived CDR1 and CDR2 are MGHRA and YSYEKL. The chain's CDR3 is CASSQVQGASTEAFF. In DNA form, the CDR3 reads TGCGCCAGCAGCCAGGTCCAGGGGGCAAGTACTGAAGCTTTCTTT.

The chain joins TRBV9 to TRBJ1-1; D may be TRBD1 (6 bases). The germline V gene encodes CDR1 SGDLS and CDR2 YYNGEE. Trimming removed 0 bases from V and 2 bases from J, with 14 bases in between. The CDR3 extends over 16 amino acids. CDR3 region: CASSVGEGGPNTEAFF. The CDR3 nucleotides are TGTGCCAGCAGCGTAGGTGAAGGGGGGCCTAACACTGAAGCTTTCTTT.